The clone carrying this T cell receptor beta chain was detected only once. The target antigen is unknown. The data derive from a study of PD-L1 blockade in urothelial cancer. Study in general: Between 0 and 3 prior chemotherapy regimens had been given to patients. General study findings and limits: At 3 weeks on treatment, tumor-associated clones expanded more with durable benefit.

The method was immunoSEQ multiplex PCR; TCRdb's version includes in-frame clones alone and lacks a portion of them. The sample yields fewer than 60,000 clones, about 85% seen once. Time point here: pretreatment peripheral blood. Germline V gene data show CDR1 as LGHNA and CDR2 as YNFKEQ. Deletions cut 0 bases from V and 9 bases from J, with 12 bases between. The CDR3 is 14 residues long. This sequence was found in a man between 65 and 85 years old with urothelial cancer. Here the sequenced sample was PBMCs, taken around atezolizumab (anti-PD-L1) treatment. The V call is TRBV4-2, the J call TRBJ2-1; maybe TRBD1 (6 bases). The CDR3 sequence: CASSQDRGRPEQFF. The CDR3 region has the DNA TGTGCCAGCAGCCAAGACAGGGGAAGGCCTGAGCAGTTCTTC.